This TCR beta chain was sequenced for a study of vaccination effects on CD4 cells after COVID-19. Study in general: Either the BNT162b2 or mRNA-1273 vaccine was given to participants in two doses.

Method: immunoSEQ multiplex PCR; TCRdb's copy keeps in-frame clones and lacks some. The table includes about 22,000 clones, around 70% detected once. Expansion of antigen-specific CD4+ T cells with viral peptide pools was carried out by the ViraFEST assay before sequencing. Culture lasted about ten days before CD4+ T cell isolation. Vaccinated participants had no history of SARS-CoV-2 infection and tested negative for nucleocapsid antibodies. On both days 3 and 7, half of the culture medium was replaced with IL-2 medium. Of note for this clone: No antigen is known for it.

CDR1 and CDR2 from the germline V gene are MNHEY and SVGAGI. The CDR3 spans 14 residues. The ends were cut back, 0 bases at V and 8 bases at J, with 13 bases in the middle. The sequence was obtained from a human donor who received a COVID-19 vaccine. V gene TRBV6-5 combines with J gene TRBJ1-2; D may be TRBD1 (5 bases). The source was CD4+ T cells from PBMCs cultured with HCoV-229E spike peptides, collected before COVID-19 vaccination. CDR3 loop: CASSYSQQAGGYTF. The CDR3 region has the DNA TGTGCCAGCAGTTACTCGCAACAGGCAGGCGGCTACACCTTC.